The 2 T cell receptor beta chains in this list originate from one sample, sequenced in a study of blood T cell repertoires in COVID-19. Only in-frame clones appear in the TCRdb table, and some are missing; sequencing was by immunoSEQ multiplex PCR. The data show about 74,000 clones, roughly 88% seen once. Material: peripheral blood. Receptor source: a woman older than 75 with acute or convalescent COVID-19.

The chain carries TRBV6-6 and TRBJ1-5; perhaps TRBD1 as D (6 bases). This CDR3 is 16 amino acids long. V shed 5 bases and J shed 1 base, with 15 bases lying between them. Germline CDR1 MNHNY, CDR2 SVGAGI (reference sequence). The CDR3 here is CASSRQVPSSNQPQHF. CDR3 coding DNA: TGTGCCAGCAGTCGACAGGTCCCTTCGAGCAATCAGCCCCAGCATTTT.

The CDR3 sequence: CASSTRDIQPGGYTF. The CDR3 nucleotides are TGTGCCAGTAGTACTCGGGACATCCAACCGGGGGGCTACACCTTC. This chain uses TRBV19 with TRBJ1-2, with a tentative D call TRBD1 (6 bases). The CDR3 contains 15 residues. Per germline, CDR1 LNHDA and CDR2 SQIVND (reference sequence). Trimming took 4 bases from V and 8 from J, leaving 20 bases between them.